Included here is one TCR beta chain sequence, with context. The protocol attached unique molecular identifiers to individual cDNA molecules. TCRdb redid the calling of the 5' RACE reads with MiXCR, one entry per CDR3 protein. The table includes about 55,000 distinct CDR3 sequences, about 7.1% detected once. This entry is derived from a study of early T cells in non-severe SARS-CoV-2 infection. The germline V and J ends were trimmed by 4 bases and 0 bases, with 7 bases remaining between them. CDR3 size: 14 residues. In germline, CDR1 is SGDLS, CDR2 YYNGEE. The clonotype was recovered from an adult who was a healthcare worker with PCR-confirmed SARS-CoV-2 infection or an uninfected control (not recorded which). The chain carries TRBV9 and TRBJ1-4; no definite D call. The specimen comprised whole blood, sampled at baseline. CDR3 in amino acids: CASSLSPTNEKLFF. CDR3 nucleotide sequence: TGTGCCAGCAGCCTGAGTCCAACTAATGAAAAACTGTTTTTT.